This TCR beta chain appears in the sequencing data of a study of T cells in Graves' hyperthyroidism and ophthalmopathy. Study findings and constraints: Ophthalmopathy was separated from stable hyperthyroidism by a 13 V-J model.

Amplification of TCR beta CDR3 regions was performed using RNA transcripts as template. A set of HTBI primers served as the primers for a first-round RT-PCR of the TCR CDR3. Via MiXCR, TCRdb re-called the multiplex PCR reads, giving one row per CDR3 protein. Of hundreds of thousands of distinct CDR3 sequences listed, 18% are singletons. The PBMCs were sourced from fresh peripheral blood (approximately 9.6 ml). This clonotype was observed a few times. The antigen remains unidentified. Germline loops: CDR1 ENHRY, CDR2 SYGVKD. The CDR3 is made up of 14 amino acids. V dropped 3 bases and J dropped 8; count of bases not matched to a gene: 9.

This receptor was identified in a woman aged 45-59 years with Graves' hyperthyroidism that later progressed to Graves' ophthalmopathy. Specimen: blood. V gene TRBV10-3 combines with J gene TRBJ1-2; 7 bases map to TRBD1. The CDR3 DNA reads TGTGCCATCAGTGATCAGGGGGGGATTGGAGGCTACACCTTC. Its protein is CAISDQGGIGGYTF.